The 26 T cell receptor beta chains below all came from one sample that was sequenced in a study of OX40 agonist ivuxolimab in advanced cancers. Profiling relied on immunoSEQ multiplex PCR, and the TCRdb table lists in-frame clones only, not all of them. Among some 15,000 clones listed, more than 65% were seen once. The material sequenced was CD4+ or CD8+ T cells sorted from blood, taken in a trial of the OX40 agonist ivuxolimab. These receptors all stem from an adult with an advanced solid tumor such as melanoma, head and neck, liver or kidney cancer.

The rearrangement uses TRBV19 and TRBJ1-1, with D perhaps matching TRBD1 (6 bases). V lost 6 bases, J lost 3 bases, and 11 bases lay in between. The CDR3 spans 13 residues. Germline CDR1 reads LNHDA; CDR2 reads SQIVND (reference sequence). The CDR3 sequence: CASRQGWDTEAFF. CDR3 nucleotides: TGTGCCAGTAGACAGGGATGGGACACTGAAGCTTTCTTT. The variable domain in full, completed from reference TRBV19 and TRBJ1-1, reads DGGITQSPKYLFRKEGQNVTLSCEQNLNHDAMYWYRQDPGQGLRLIYYSQIVNDFQKGDIAEGYSVSREKKESFPLTVTSAQKNPTAFYLCASRQGWDTEAFFGQGTRLTVV.

The chain joins TRBV6-5 to TRBJ1-2, with 7 bases matching TRBD1. CDR1 and CDR2 from the germline V gene are MNHEY and SVGAGI. The V gene end was trimmed by 0 bases and the J gene end by 2 bases; junction bases not matched to a gene: 3. CDR3 length: 15 residues. The CDR3 spells CASSYSRTGNYGYTF. The CDR3 DNA reads TGTGCCAGCAGTTACTCGAGGACAGGAAACTATGGCTACACCTTC.

The chain has TRBV28 and TRBJ1-3; no clear D gene. CDR3 length equals 13 residues. Germline CDR1 is MDHEN and CDR2 is SYDVKM. V was shortened by 8 bases and J by 0 bases, with 8 bases between the two germline ends. In DNA form, the CDR3 reads TGTGCCAGCCATCCAAGCTCTGGAAACACCATATATTTT. Its translation: CASHPSSGNTIYF.

The chain combines TRBV5-1 with TRBJ2-7; 10 bases are a match to TRBD2. With 1 base clipped from V and 5 bases from J, the junction kept 12 bases outside the gene matches. CDR1 is SGHRS, CDR2 YFSETQ, per germline. There are 17 residues in the CDR3. DNA for the CDR3: TGCGCCAGCAGCTTGAGGCTAGCGGGAGTTGATGGACACGAGCAGTACTTC. Its translation is CASSLRLAGVDGHEQYF.

This clone was detected a few times. The chain couples TRBV10-2 to TRBJ2-1; 8 bases agree with TRBD2. The J segment lost 9 bases and the V segment lost 2 bases, leaving 12 bases of the junction unmatched. The CDR3 covers 16 residues. Germline CDR1 WSHSY, CDR2 SAAADI. In DNA, the CDR3 is TGCGCCAGCAGTGAGACGGGAGGGCCCAGGGGTTTTGAGCAGTTCTTC. Protein sequence: CASSETGGPRGFEQFF.

This chain joins TRBV7-9 and TRBJ2-7; no firm D call. The CDR3 spans 12 residues. Germline values: CDR1 SEHNR, CDR2 FQNEAQ (reference sequence). Trimming removed 4 bases at V and 7 bases at J, with 11 bases between. In DNA form, the CDR3 reads TGTGCCAGCAGCTCCCTTGTGGGGGAGCAGTACTTC. Amino acids: CASSSLVGEQYF.

This chain joins TRBV2 and TRBJ1-6; the D gene is possibly TRBD1 (6 bases). CDR3 length equals 15 residues. Trimming left V 5 bases short and J 5 bases short, with 13 bases between. The germline V gene encodes CDR1 SNHLY and CDR2 FYNNEI. CDR3 in amino acids: CASSLLDSNNSPLHF. The CDR3 DNA sequence: TGTGCCAGCAGTCTTCTGGACAGCAATAATTCACCCCTCCACTTT.

There are a few counts of this clone. This sequence joins TRBV28 and TRBJ2-1; tentatively, D is TRBD2 (5 bases). The germline V and J ends were trimmed by 11 bases and 7 bases, with 15 bases remaining between them. Germline CDR1 reads MDHEN; CDR2 reads SYDVKM. This CDR3 has 12 residues. This CDR3 reads CAVEGWRNEQFF. The CDR3 nucleotides are TGTGCCGTAGAGGGATGGAGGAATGAGCAGTTCTTC.

The gene calls are TRBV7-8 and TRBJ1-3; 8 nucleotides line up with TRBD1. V was pared by 5 bases and J by 4 bases, with 7 bases of the junction left unmatched. The CDR3 runs to 15 residues. The germline gives CDR1 SGHVS, CDR2 FQNEAQ. The CDR3 spells CASSPDRGPGNTIYF. As DNA, the CDR3 is TGTGCCAGCAGCCCAGACAGGGGTCCCGGAAACACCATATATTTT.

On this clone itself: A junction end diverges from the germline sequence, so it may reflect a read error. CDR3 in amino acids: CASLSQTVHYNERFF. DNA of the CDR3: TGTGCCAGCCTTTCCCAGACAGTGCACTACAATGAGCGGTTCTTC. The V call is TRBV2, the J call TRBJ2-1; weak D call: TRBD1 (5 bases). Germline V gene lookup returns CDR1 SNHLY and CDR2 FYNNEI. This CDR3 comprises 15 residues.

This clone has more than one count but fewer than ten. The chain has TRBV7-8 and TRBJ2-1, with 10 bases identical to TRBD2. Germline assignment: CDR1 SGHVS and CDR2 FQNEAQ. The CDR3 has 16 amino acids. After removal of 2 bases from V and 3 bases from J, the junction contained 4 bases not matched to a gene. The CDR3 DNA follows: TGTGCCAGCAGCTTAAAGGCTAGCGGGGGCTACAATGAGCAGTTCTTC. As protein: CASSLKASGGYNEQFF.

The rearrangement uses TRBV6-5 and TRBJ2-3; TRBD2 matches 12 bases. This CDR3 spans 15 amino acids. J lost 4 bases, V lost 5 bases, and 4 bases had no gene match. CDR1 and CDR2 (germline): MNHEY, SVGAGI. This chain's CDR3 is CASSPTSGSADTQYF. Written as DNA, the CDR3 is TGTGCCAGCAGTCCGACTAGCGGGAGTGCAGATACGCAGTATTTT.

The rearrangement links TRBV4-1 to TRBJ2-2, with D perhaps matching TRBD2 (6 bases). Germline CDR1 reads MGHRA; CDR2 reads YSYEKL. V was pared by 4 bases and J by 2 bases, with 11 bases between. The CDR3 contains 15 residues. CDR3 nucleotide sequence: TGCGCCAGCAGCCTCACCGGGACTAACACCGGGGAGCTGTTTTTT. It specifies CASSLTGTNTGELFF.

This chain links TRBV19 with TRBJ1-5, with 8 positions matching TRBD1. Trimming removed 3 bases from V and 2 bases from J; junction bases left unmatched: 3. CDR3 length equals 15 residues. Germline CDR1 is LNHDA and CDR2 is SQIVND (reference sequence). The CDR3, as DNA: TGTGCCAGTAGTATCTCGACAGGGGGCAATCAGCCCCAGCATTTT. This codes for CASSISTGGNQPQHF. Looking up the rest from reference TRBV19 and TRBJ1-5 gives the full variable domain: DGGITQSPKYLFRKEGQNVTLSCEQNLNHDAMYWYRQDPGQGLRLIYYSQIVNDFQKGDIAEGYSVSREKKESFPLTVTSAQKNPTAFYLCASSISTGGNQPQHFGDGTRLSIL.

The chain combines TRBV4-3 with TRBJ1-1; D is ambiguous. Germline-derived CDR1 and CDR2 are LGHNA and YSLEER. V lost 1 base, J lost 5 bases, and 14 bases lay in between. This CDR3 contains 15 residues. The CDR3 DNA sequence: TGCGCCAGCAGCCAAGGACTAGGTATGAGGACTGAAGCTTTCTTT. It codes for CASSQGLGMRTEAFF.

This clone has a single count. V gene TRBV27 combines with J gene TRBJ2-2; TRBD2 agrees at 7 bases. The CDR3 runs to 14 residues. Germline V gene sequence: CDR1 MNHEY, CDR2 SMNVEV (reference sequence). Trimming removed 4 bases from V and 7 bases from J; junction bases left unmatched: 6. CDR3 nucleotides: TGTGCCAGCAGTTCAGGGACTAAGATCGGGGAGCTGTTTTTT. Its translation is CASSSGTKIGELFF.

The chain links TRBV4-1 to TRBJ2-7; 12 nucleotides match TRBD2. Germline-derived CDR1 and CDR2 are MGHRA and YSYEKL. With V trimmed by 0 bases and J by 3 bases, 3 bases remained unmatched. This CDR3 region has 16 residues. In DNA form, the CDR3 reads TGCGCCAGCAGCCAAGACCCGGGACTAGCGGGCTACGAGCAGTACTTC. This gives the protein CASSQDPGLAGYEQYF.

This clone was observed once. The genes are TRBV9 and TRBJ1-1, with D maybe TRBD1 (6 bases). Trimming cost V 5 bases and J 1 base, with 9 bases left between them. In germline, CDR1 is SGDLS, CDR2 YYNGEE. This CDR3 has 13 residues. CDR3 protein: CASSIGGNTEAFF. Here the CDR3 DNA reads TGTGCCAGCAGTATAGGGGGGAACACTGAAGCTTTCTTT.

This clone ranks as medium-sized (0.01 to 0.1%). The gene calls are TRBV21-1 and TRBJ1-5; TRBD1, the D gene given by the table, was not confirmed from the DNA. TRBV21-1 is deemed a pseudogene. The CDR3 runs 15 residues. The CDR3 DNA follows: TGTGCCAGCGGCAGGGGGCCTCCCGATAATCAGCCCCAGCATTTT. This codes for CASGRGPPDNQPQHF.

In its sample, this clone was seen once. The chain links TRBV5-1 to TRBJ2-1; a weak D match, TRBD1 (5 bases). The V end lost 3 bases, the J end lost 12 bases, and 13 bases lay between the germline ends. Germline lookup yields CDR1 SGHRS and CDR2 YFSETQ. This CDR3 spans 12 amino acids. The CDR3 nucleotides read TGCGCCAGCAGCTCAGACAGCCCGGGGCAGTTCTTC. This codes for CASSSDSPGQFF.

The rearrangement uses TRBV2 and TRBJ2-3, with 13 bases matching TRBD2. J was trimmed by 6 bases and V by 6 bases; bases with no gene match: 6. The CDR3 sequence is 15 residues long. The germline V gene encodes CDR1 SNHLY and CDR2 FYNNEI. For the CDR3, the DNA is TGTGCCAGCAGGAGGACTAGCGGGAGTTTTGATACGCAGTATTTT. The encoded protein is CASRRTSGSFDTQYF.

Regarding this clone: At the DNA level, this CDR3 is encoded by other sequences in the same sample as well. This sequence joins TRBV9 and TRBJ2-2, with TRBD1 matching 9 bases. CDR3 length: 15 amino acids. The V segment lost 3 bases and the J segment 6 bases; nucleotides outside the gene matches: 6. Germline assignment: CDR1 SGDLS and CDR2 YYNGEE. This CDR3 is CASSAGQGLAGELFF. Written as DNA, the CDR3 is TGTGCCAGCAGCGCCGGACAGGGGTTGGCCGGGGAGCTGTTTTTT.

V gene TRBV11-1 combines with J gene TRBJ2-2; D may be TRBD2 (6 bases). The germline gives CDR1 SGHAT, CDR2 FQDESV (reference sequence). Trimming removed 5 bases at V and 1 base at J, with 14 bases between. The CDR3 extends over 16 amino acids. The CDR3 loop reads CASSPRQGGNTGELFF. Here the CDR3 DNA reads TGTGCCAGCAGCCCTAGGCAGGGAGGGAACACCGGGGAGCTGTTTTTT. Based on the CDR3 plus reference TRBV11-1 and TRBJ2-2, the full variable domain is EAEVAQSPRYKITEKSQAVAFWCDPISGHATLYWYRQILGQGPELLVQFQDESVVDDSQLPKDRFSAERLKGVDSTLKIQPAELGDSAMYLCASSPRQGGNTGELFFGEGSRLTVL.

This chain connects TRBV28 to TRBJ2-7; a possible D gene is TRBD2 (6 bases). The CDR3 totals 13 residues. V was clipped by 5 bases and J by 3 bases, with 11 bases between them. Germline lookup yields CDR1 MDHEN and CDR2 SYDVKM. The CDR3 sequence is CASSPPRDYEQYF. The CDR3, as DNA: TGTGCCAGCAGTCCGCCGCGGGACTACGAGCAGTACTTC.

This clone occurred a few times. The chain links TRBV11-2 to TRBJ2-3, with D possibly matching TRBD2 (5 bases). Trimming left V 2 bases short and J 1 base short, with 13 bases between. The CDR3 extends over 16 amino acids. Per the germline V gene, CDR1 is SGHAT and CDR2 is FQNNGV. The CDR3 region has the DNA TGTGCCAGCAGCTTATTCGGGGTTGGAGGCACAGATACGCAGTATTTT. Residues: CASSLFGVGGTDTQYF.

The rearrangement uses TRBV11-2 and TRBJ1-4; D perhaps matches TRBD1 (6 bases). Trimming stripped 6 bases from V and 8 bases from J, with 16 bases between. This CDR3 is built from 14 residues. Germline-derived CDR1 and CDR2 are SGHAT and FQNNGV. CDR3 amino acids: CASRHTGSNEKLFF. The CDR3 DNA sequence: TGTGCCAGCAGACACACAGGGTCCAACGAAAAACTGTTTTTT.